At least ten counts were recorded for the clone carrying this TCR beta chain. Its cognate antigen is unknown. These data belong to a study of T-cell reconstitution after alpha-beta-depleted transplantation in children. Study-wide results and caveats: Counts and diversity of T cells one year after transplant came mostly from newly produced T cells.

The CDR3 runs 12 residues. With 8 bases clipped from V and 3 bases from J, the junction kept 1 base outside the gene matches. Germline-derived CDR1 and CDR2 are SGHRS and YFSETQ. The library targeted TCRbeta and was prepared with unique molecular identifiers. TCRdb ran MiXCR on the PCR reads and lists one entry per CDR3 protein. The table records just under 250,000 distinct CDR3 sequences, roughly a quarter of them present only once. The receptor was isolated from a girl aged 2 to 9 with Fanconi anemia, due to receive a stem cell transplant. The rearrangement uses TRBV5-1 and TRBJ1-2, with TRBD1 matching 10 bases. The input for sequencing was PBMCs, taken before TCRalphabeta/CD19-depleted stem cell transplant. The CDR3 reads CASGTGDYGYTF. DNA of the CDR3: TGCGCCAGTGGGACAGGGGACTATGGCTACACCTTC.